The 14 T cell receptor beta chains in this list originate from one sample, sequenced in a study of OX40 agonist ivuxolimab in advanced cancers. The library relied on the immunoSEQ multiplex PCR assay. TCRdb re-hosts the immuneACCESS table, in-frame sequences only. Its copies lack some clones; in the studies checked, an unresolved V gene accounts for under half of them, and the cause for the rest is not known. Within this sample are 60,000 or so clones, with 82% of them counted one time only. Less than 0.55% of the sample goes to the ten largest clones. Sequencing used CD4+ or CD8+ T cells sorted from blood, obtained in a trial of the OX40 agonist ivuxolimab. The receptor set was obtained from an adult with an advanced solid tumor such as melanoma, head and neck, liver or kidney cancer.

V is TRBV4-2 and J is TRBJ2-5; D perhaps matches TRBD2 (6 bases). CDR3 size: 18 residues. Germline V gives CDR1 LGHNA, CDR2 YNFKEQ. V gave up 1 base and J gave up 7 bases, with 25 bases separating them. The CDR3 nucleotides are TGTGCCAGCAGCCAAGCCCTCCTGGCGGGGCCGGCTCAGGCGACCCAGTACTTC. Amino acid sequence: CASSQALLAGPAQATQYF.

The gene calls are TRBV30 and TRBJ2-5; D is unresolved. The CDR3 consists of 13 residues. V lost 1 base and J 0 bases, leaving 6 bases between the germline ends. CDR1 and CDR2 (germline): GTSNPN, SVGIG (reference sequence). The CDR3 here is CAWSEKYQETQYF. CDR3 bases: TGTGCCTGGAGTGAGAAGTACCAAGAGACCCAGTACTTC. Drawing the rest from reference TRBV30 and TRBJ2-5, the complete variable domain is SQTIHQWPATLVQPVGSPLSLECTVEGTSNPNLYWYRQAAGRGLQLLFYSVGIGQISSEVPQNLSASRPQDRQFILSSKKLLLSDSGFYLCAWSEKYQETQYFGPGTRLLVL.

The chain is built from TRBV5-5 and TRBJ2-5; D unresolved. Germline V CDR1 and CDR2: SGHKS, YYEKEE (reference sequence). The CDR3 spans 15 residues. The germline V and J ends were trimmed by 4 bases and 2 bases, with 15 bases remaining between them. The CDR3 spells CASSSHWTEQETQYF. CDR3 sequence (DNA): TGTGCCAGCAGCAGTCACTGGACGGAACAAGAGACCCAGTACTTC.

V and J are TRBV5-4 and TRBJ2-5; D is unresolved. V lost 4 bases and J 2 bases, leaving 9 bases between the germline ends. The CDR3 is made up of 13 amino acids. Germline-derived CDR1 and CDR2 are SGHNT and YYREEE (reference sequence). In DNA form, the CDR3 reads TGTGCCAGCAGCCGCGAGAGGCAAGAGACCCAGTACTTC. The encoded protein is CASSRERQETQYF.

This clone showed up just once. This chain uses TRBV2 with TRBJ2-3; no clear D. Germline V gene data show CDR1 as SNHLY and CDR2 as FYNNEI. Trimming took off 6 bases at V and 3 bases at J, with 4 bases between the two ends. There are 11 residues in the CDR3. The DNA for the CDR3 is TGTGCCAGCAGCCCTACAGATACGCAGTATTTT. Protein product: CASSPTDTQYF.

The chain has TRBV7-2 and TRBJ1-1, with 9 bases fitting TRBD1. CDR1 and CDR2 from the germline V gene are SGHTA and FQGNSA. With 5 bases clipped from V and 10 bases from J, the junction kept 5 bases outside the gene matches. The CDR3 covers 12 residues. This CDR3 is CASSIQTGGAFF. The CDR3 coding sequence is TGTGCCAGCAGCATCCAGACAGGGGGAGCTTTCTTT.

The rearrangement uses TRBV19 and TRBJ1-3; no clear D gene. The CDR3 sequence is 15 residues long. The V end was cut by 4 bases, the J end by 0 bases, with 10 bases between. The germline V gene encodes CDR1 LNHDA and CDR2 SQIVND (reference sequence). The CDR3 loop is CASSKKVDSGNTIYF. The CDR3 DNA follows: TGTGCCAGTAGTAAAAAAGTTGACTCTGGAAACACCATATATTTT.

The CDR3 DNA reads TGTGCCAGCGGACCCGGGGTAGGGACAGGGAGCGAGCAGTACTTC. Residues: CASGPGVGTGSEQYF. The rearrangement uses TRBV27 and TRBJ2-7, with 9 bases that match TRBD1. The CDR3 is 15 amino acids. The ends lost 8 bases at V and 6 bases at J; junction bases unmatched: 14. From germline, CDR1 is MNHEY and CDR2 SMNVEV (reference sequence).

This clone has more than one count but fewer than ten. The gene calls are TRBV10-3 and TRBJ1-1; 9 bases are a match to TRBD1. J gave up 1 base and V 8 bases, and 2 bases lay outside the gene matches. The CDR3 loop spans 13 amino acids. The germline CDR1 and CDR2 sequences are ENHRY and SYGVKD. This CDR3 reads CAIRTGENTEAFF. CDR3 nucleotides: TGTGCCATCCGGACAGGGGAGAACACTGAAGCTTTCTTT.

This sequence joins TRBV27 and TRBJ1-1; D uncertain. V dropped 5 bases and J dropped 5 bases, with 21 bases sitting between them. CDR1 and CDR2 (germline): MNHEY, SMNVEV (reference sequence). The length of the CDR3 is 16 residues. The CDR3 loop reads CASSTPSGGLGTEAFF. The CDR3 nucleotides are TGTGCCAGCAGTACTCCCAGTGGAGGGTTGGGAACTGAAGCTTTCTTT.

The chain has TRBV6-5 and TRBJ2-4, with TRBD2 as a possible D gene (5 bases). CDR1 and CDR2 (germline): MNHEY, SVGAGI. The CDR3 covers 16 residues. Deletions cut 0 bases from V and 6 bases from J, with 15 bases between. As DNA, the CDR3 is TGTGCCAGCAGTTACTCAGGCGGGCCTGGCGGAAACATTCAGTACTTC. It encodes CASSYSGGPGGNIQYF.

In its sample, this clone was seen a few times. The rearrangement links TRBV18 to TRBJ1-3; D ambiguous. This CDR3 comprises 15 residues. Germline V CDR1 and CDR2: KGHSH, LQKENI. V was cut by 3 bases and J by 0 bases, with 9 bases left in between. DNA of the CDR3: TGTGCCAGCTCACCGGGCGGCTACTCTGGAAACACCATATATTTT. As protein: CASSPGGYSGNTIYF. The full variable domain, in which reference TRBV18 and TRBJ1-3 provide the parts outside the CDR3, is NAGVMQNPRHLVRRRGQEARLRCSPMKGHSHVYWYRQLPEEGLKFMVYLQKENIIDESGMPKERFSAEFPKEGPSILRIQQVVRGDSAAYFCASSPGGYSGNTIYFGEGSWLTVV.

This clone has more than one count but fewer than ten. The chain has TRBV19 and TRBJ2-3, with D possibly matching TRBD1 (6 bases). The germline V gene has CDR1 LNHDA and CDR2 SQIVND (reference sequence). The CDR3 length is 13 residues. Trimming removed 7 bases from V and 6 bases from J, with 14 bases in between. In DNA, the CDR3 is TGTGCCAGTACAAGAGGAAGGGGGGATACGCAGTATTTT. Protein: CASTRGRGDTQYF.

This sequence joins TRBV1 and TRBJ2-1; the D call in the table, TRBD2, was not verified against the DNA. TRBV1 is assigned pseudogene status. The CDR3 is 15 residues long. The CDR3 protein is CTSSHLAGAYNEQFF. In DNA form, the CDR3 reads TGCACCAGCAGCCATCTAGCGGGGGCCTACAATGAGCAGTTCTTC.